Presented here are 32 T cell receptor beta chains from one specimen sequenced in a study of human T cells and chemical hapten exposure. The authors extracted total RNA from unfractionated whole blood. Attachment of unique molecular identifiers to individual cDNA molecules was performed in the library. From the reads, TCRdb called clonotypes with MiXCR, one entry per CDR3 protein. The table records 120,000 or so distinct CDR3 sequences, about 7.7% of them present only once. The sequencing input was whole blood. These receptor sequences come from a human donor in good health. Some clones in this sample may be carry-over from other donors' samples.

This clonotype was observed many times. This chain joins TRBV11-2 and TRBJ2-1; 12 positions agree with TRBD2. Trimming took 5 bases from V and 7 from J; bases not matched to a gene: 9. Germline V gene data show CDR1 as SGHAT and CDR2 as FQNNGV. This CDR3 has 16 residues. Here the CDR3 reads CASSRTSGGPFNEQFF. DNA for the CDR3: TGTGCCAGCAGCCGTACTAGCGGGGGGCCCTTTAATGAGCAGTTCTTC.

This clonotype was seen repeatedly, ten times or more. V is TRBV19 and J is TRBJ2-6; D call uncertain. CDR1 and CDR2 (germline): LNHDA, SQIVND (reference sequence). The V and J ends lost 6 bases and 0 bases respectively, with 9 bases between them. This CDR3 has 15 amino acids. CDR3 sequence: CASRSHLSGANVLTF. The CDR3, as DNA: TGTGCCAGTAGAAGCCACCTCTCTGGGGCCAACGTCCTGACTTTC.

The V and J genes are TRBV5-4 and TRBJ2-6; D is unresolved. The germline V gene has CDR1 SGHNT and CDR2 YYREEE (reference sequence). This CDR3 has 14 residues. V lost 0 bases and J lost 4, with 5 bases in between. The CDR3 DNA is TGTGCCAGCAGCTTGGACGGGGGGGCCAACGTCCTGACTTTC. Amino acids: CASSLDGGANVLTF.

This clonotype turned up a few times. V gene TRBV6-1 combines with J gene TRBJ2-2, with D uncertain. This CDR3 is 14 amino acids long. V lost 2 bases and J lost 1, with 5 bases in between. Germline V gene lookup returns CDR1 MNHNS and CDR2 SASEGT. The CDR3: CASSELQNTGELFF. The CDR3 DNA follows: TGTGCCAGCAGTGAACTACAGAACACCGGGGAGCTGTTTTTT.

V and J are TRBV20-1 and TRBJ1-2, with 10 nucleotides matching TRBD1. The CDR3 totals 15 residues. J lost 4 bases, V lost 6 bases, and 11 bases had no gene match. Germline V gene sequence: CDR1 DFQATT, CDR2 SNEGSKA (reference sequence). The DNA of the CDR3 is TGCAGTGCCCCCCCCGTGACAGGGGGCGTCTATGGCTACACCTTC. It encodes CSAPPVTGGVYGYTF.

At least ten counts were recorded for this clonotype. The genes are TRBV6-1 and TRBJ2-7; D is undetermined. The CDR3 runs to 11 residues. Per the germline V gene, CDR1 is MNHNS and CDR2 is SASEGT. The germline V and J ends were trimmed by 5 bases and 7 bases, with 9 bases remaining between them. The CDR3 here is CASSPAWEQYF. CDR3 DNA: TGTGCCAGCAGTCCAGCGTGGGAGCAGTACTTC.

The V gene is TRBV4-3, the J gene TRBJ1-6, with 7 bases matching TRBD1. The CDR3 is 13 amino acids. Germline CDR1 and CDR2: LGHNA and YSLEER. J gave up 6 bases and V 6 bases, and 2 bases lay outside the gene matches. The CDR3 loop reads CASRRQGNSPLHF. The CDR3 DNA reads TGCGCCAGCAGGCGACAGGGTAATTCACCCCTCCACTTT.

This clonotype is a singleton in its sample. The J gene is TRBJ2-3, the V gene TRBV29-1; TRBD2 matches 9 bases. The CDR3 extends over 15 amino acids. Germline V CDR1 and CDR2: SQVTM, ANQGSEA. V shed 1 base, J shed 5 bases, and the junction held 7 bases outside the gene matches. CDR3 sequence (DNA): TGCAGCGTTGAAGGGGTGCTAGCGGGGCAAGATACGCAGTATTTT. Translating it yields CSVEGVLAGQDTQYF.

This clonotype was counted at least ten times. The chain recombines TRBV29-1 with TRBJ1-1; D uncertain. Per the germline V gene, CDR1 is SQVTM and CDR2 is ANQGSEA. Trimming left V 1 base short and J 1 base short, with 7 bases between. The CDR3 totals 13 residues. CDR3 DNA: TGCAGCGTTGAAGTTTCCAGGAACACTGAAGCTTTCTTT. It translates to CSVEVSRNTEAFF.

The count of this clonotype is one. One base away lies a much larger clone, so this may be a sequencing read error. The rearrangement uses TRBV3-1 and TRBJ2-7; D unresolved. The V gene's germline CDR1 is LGHDT and CDR2 YNNKEL (reference sequence). The CDR3 is 14 amino acids. The CDR3 here is CVSSQDSRTYEQYF. The CDR3 nucleotides are TGTGTCAGCAGCCAAGATTCCCGGACCTACGAGCAGTACTTC.

This clonotype was observed at least ten times. The CDR3 nucleotides are TGCAGTGCTAGAGAGCCTAGCGGTAGCACAGATACGCAGTATTTT. It translates to CSAREPSGSTDTQYF. The rearrangement joins TRBV20-1 to TRBJ2-3; 7 nucleotides match TRBD2. After removal of 0 bases from V and 0 bases from J, the junction contained 3 bases not matched to a gene. Germline CDR1 is DFQATT and CDR2 is SNEGSKA (reference sequence). This CDR3 is 15 amino acids long.

The chain links TRBV12-3 or TRBV12-4 to TRBJ2-3; weak D call: TRBD1 (5 bases). The CDR3 loop spans 14 amino acids. V was clipped by 3 bases and J by 2 bases, with 9 bases between them. The CDR3, as DNA: TGTGCCAGCAGTTTGGGGCCGAACACAGATACGCAGTATTTT. It codes for CASSLGPNTDTQYF.

This clonotype was seen a handful of times. The chain employs TRBV20-1 and TRBJ2-1, with 10 bases that match TRBD1. J was trimmed by 3 bases and V by 5 bases; bases with no gene match: 7. The CDR3 sequence is 15 residues long. The germline CDR1 and CDR2 sequences are DFQATT and SNEGSKA (reference sequence). CDR3 sequence (DNA): TGCAGTGCTCGGGACAGGGGATCGGTCTACAATGAGCAGTTCTTC. It encodes CSARDRGSVYNEQFF.

This clonotype was counted many times. This sequence joins TRBV11-1 and TRBJ1-4; D is undetermined. The CDR3 runs to 14 residues. The V gene lost 4 bases and the J gene lost 0 bases, with 6 bases spanning the gap. In germline, CDR1 is SGHAT, CDR2 FQDESV (reference sequence). The CDR3 nucleotides read TGTGCCAGCAGCTCTTATGCAACTAATGAAAAACTGTTTTTT. Translating gives CASSSYATNEKLFF.

The CDR3 sequence is CASSRQGTDSPLHF. Here the CDR3 DNA reads TGTGCCAGCAGTCGACAGGGGACGGATTCACCCCTCCACTTT. The chain links TRBV6-5 to TRBJ1-6, with TRBD1 matching 8 bases. From germline, CDR1 is MNHEY and CDR2 SVGAGI. CDR3 length: 14 residues. V shed 5 bases, J shed 8 bases, and the junction held 5 bases outside the gene matches.

This clonotype occurred a few times. This chain links TRBV7-9 with TRBJ1-4; D is unclear. Germline V gene data show CDR1 as SEHNR and CDR2 as FQNEAQ (reference sequence). There are 16 residues in the CDR3. V dropped 2 bases and J dropped 0 bases, with 10 bases sitting between them. The chain's CDR3 is CASSLFTVATNEKLFF. The CDR3 bases are TGTGCCAGCAGCTTATTTACTGTTGCAACTAATGAAAAACTGTTTTTT.

There are many counts of this clonotype. The chain is built from TRBV29-1 and TRBJ1-5; 7 nucleotides agree with TRBD1. This CDR3 has 13 residues. The germline V gene encodes CDR1 SQVTM and CDR2 ANQGSEA. With 6 bases clipped from V and 4 bases from J, the junction kept 6 bases outside the gene matches. The CDR3 loop reads CSVSEDRNQPQHF. The CDR3 DNA reads as TGCAGCGTGTCCGAGGACAGGAATCAGCCCCAGCATTTT.

This chain's CDR3 is CASTPAGTGELFF. CDR3 DNA sequence: TGTGCCAGCACCCCTGCTGGCACCGGGGAGCTGTTTTTT. The chain carries TRBV6-5 and TRBJ2-2; D not resolved. Germline V gene sequence: CDR1 MNHEY, CDR2 SVGAGI. There are 13 residues in the CDR3. V lost 7 bases to trimming and J lost 4 bases, with 10 bases between them.

There are a few counts of this clonotype. The chain couples TRBV29-1 to TRBJ2-7; weak D call: TRBD1 (6 bases). V dropped 7 bases and J dropped 3 bases, with 13 bases sitting between them. Germline values: CDR1 SQVTM, CDR2 ANQGSEA. The CDR3 length is 12 residues. DNA of the CDR3: TGCAGCGAATCGGACAGATACTACGAGCAGTACTTC. This encodes CSESDRYYEQYF.

This clonotype was detected ten times or more. The V and J genes are TRBV12-3 or TRBV12-4 and TRBJ1-1; no clear D. Trimming cost V 1 base and J 0 bases, with 9 bases left between them. The CDR3 loop spans 15 amino acids. CDR3 DNA sequence: TGTGCCAGCAGTTTAGGACGGGGAATGAACACTGAAGCTTTCTTT. It translates to CASSLGRGMNTEAFF.

The chain joins TRBV12-3 or TRBV12-4 to TRBJ2-1, with D possibly matching TRBD2 (6 bases). The CDR3 is 18 residues long. V was pared by 1 base and J by 7 bases, with 23 bases between. CDR3 coding DNA: TGTGCCAGCAGTTTAGGGTTGGCGGAATCGTCTGCGGGGAATGAGCAGTTCTTC. As protein: CASSLGLAESSAGNEQFF.

The table lists this clonotype with a few counts. This rearrangement joins TRBV29-1 to TRBJ1-5; D call uncertain. Deletions cut 3 bases from V and 2 bases from J, with 8 bases between. The CDR3 runs 13 residues. Germline V gene data show CDR1 as SQVTM and CDR2 as ANQGSEA. CDR3: CSVERRGNQPQHF. DNA of the CDR3: TGCAGCGTTGAGCGTCGGGGCAATCAGCCCCAGCATTTT.

This clonotype was counted a few times. This rearrangement joins TRBV5-6 to TRBJ2-2; D unresolved. The V end lost 0 bases, the J end lost 4 bases, and 10 bases lay between the germline ends. Germline-derived CDR1 and CDR2 are SGHDT and YYEEEE. There are 15 residues in the CDR3. In DNA, the CDR3 is TGTGCCAGCAGCTTGGCCTCGATGGGCACCGGGGAGCTGTTTTTT. Translation gives CASSLASMGTGELFF.

The chain combines TRBV9 with TRBJ1-1; D call uncertain. V lost 2 bases and J lost 3, with 17 bases in between. The CDR3 is 16 amino acids. CDR1 SGDLS and CDR2 YYNGEE come from the germline V gene. This CDR3 reads CASSVGPRLGDTEAFF. DNA of the CDR3: TGTGCCAGCAGCGTTGGGCCGCGGTTAGGCGACACTGAAGCTTTCTTT.

This chain connects TRBV7-2 to TRBJ2-1; D gene uncertain. The V end was cut by 5 bases, the J end by 0 bases, with 17 bases between. CDR3 size: 17 residues. CDR1 and CDR2 (germline): SGHTA, FQGNSA. The CDR3 spells CASSPWIRSGSYNEQFF. In DNA form, the CDR3 reads TGTGCCAGCAGCCCTTGGATCAGGAGTGGCTCCTACAATGAGCAGTTCTTC.

This clonotype was seen a few times. V is TRBV5-1 and J is TRBJ2-5, with a possible D match to TRBD2 (5 bases). Germline V gene data show CDR1 as SGHRS and CDR2 as YFSETQ. This CDR3 comprises 15 residues. Trimming shortened V by 4 bases and J by 3 bases, and 16 bases separated the two germline ends. This CDR3 reads CASSRGRVIEETQYF. The CDR3 DNA reads TGCGCCAGCAGCCGGGGAAGGGTAATCGAAGAGACCCAGTACTTC.

This clonotype has a count of ten or more. The gene calls are TRBV4-3 and TRBJ1-2; D call uncertain. The V gene lost 0 bases and the J gene lost 3 bases, with 17 bases spanning the gap. Germline V gene lookup returns CDR1 LGHNA and CDR2 YSLEER. The CDR3 consists of 17 residues. The CDR3 reads CASSQDPYQITDYGYTF. In DNA form, the CDR3 reads TGCGCCAGCAGCCAAGATCCTTACCAAATTACCGACTATGGCTACACCTTC.

This clonotype was seen a handful of times. V and J are TRBV20-1 and TRBJ2-5; D call uncertain. The CDR3 totals 12 residues. The V end was cut by 4 bases, the J end by 4 bases, with 10 bases between. Germline CDR1 and CDR2: DFQATT and SNEGSKA (reference sequence). CDR3 residues: CSAKEGGETQYF. The CDR3 DNA sequence: TGCAGTGCTAAGGAAGGTGGAGAGACCCAGTACTTC.

The chain links TRBV7-8 to TRBJ2-3; 13 positions agree with TRBD2. The CDR3 length is 20 residues. Trimming took 5 bases from V and 3 from J; bases not matched to a gene: 17. The germline V gene encodes CDR1 SGHVS and CDR2 FQNEAQ. The CDR3 region is CASSHPGAGLAGERTDTQYF. The DNA for the CDR3 is TGTGCCAGCAGCCACCCTGGGGCCGGACTAGCGGGAGAACGGACAGATACGCAGTATTTT.

This clonotype was recorded at least ten times. The chain joins TRBV7-2 to TRBJ2-7, with D possibly being TRBD2 (6 bases). CDR3 length: 12 amino acids. Between the trimmed V and J ends, which lost 5 bases and 5 bases, there was a span of 10 bases. Germline loops: CDR1 SGHTA, CDR2 FQGNSA. In DNA form, the CDR3 reads TGTGCCAGCAGCCCAGCGGGTAACGAGCAGTACTTC. Translated: CASSPAGNEQYF.

This clonotype was counted only a few times. V gene TRBV7-8 combines with J gene TRBJ2-5; no clear D. This CDR3 region has 15 residues. The V end lost 3 bases, the J end lost 2 bases, and 13 bases lay between the germline ends. The germline V gene encodes CDR1 SGHVS and CDR2 FQNEAQ. CDR3 bases: TGTGCCAGCAGCTTGTTGTCGCCAGAACAAGAGACCCAGTACTTC. Protein sequence: CASSLLSPEQETQYF.

J is TRBJ1-4 and V is TRBV27; tentatively, D is TRBD1 (5 bases). V gave up 5 bases and J gave up 7 bases, with 20 bases separating them. CDR1 and CDR2 from the germline V gene are MNHEY and SMNVEV (reference sequence). The CDR3 contains 16 residues. CDR3 region: CASSGAGRNSGEKLFF. The CDR3 DNA reads TGTGCCAGCAGTGGGGCAGGAAGAAACTCTGGTGAAAAACTGTTTTTT. Drawing the rest from reference TRBV27 and TRBJ1-4, the complete variable domain is EAQVTQNPRYLITVTGKKLTVTCSQNMNHEYMSWYRQDPGLGLRQIYYSMNVEVTDKGDVPEGYKVSRKEKRNFPLILESPSPNQTSLYFCASSGAGRNSGEKLFFGSGTQLSVL.